This TCR beta chain originates from a study of control samples from healthy donors and cancer patients. TCRdb keeps only in-frame clones here, not all; method: immunoSEQ multiplex PCR. The table includes 52,000 or so clones, 90% to 95% detected once. The sequence was obtained from a man in his thirties or forties in good health. Sequencing input: blood.

DNA for the CDR3: TGTGCCAGCAGCGCTGCCGTCCCGGGCCAGCCCCAGCATTTT. Translation gives CASSAAVPGQPQHF. This chain connects TRBV7-9 to TRBJ1-5; no firm D call. In germline, CDR1 is SEHNR, CDR2 FQNEAQ (reference sequence). With 5 bases removed from V and 7 bases from J, the gap between germline ends came to 15 bases. This CDR3 is built from 14 residues.